This passage covers 8 T cell receptor beta chains from one sample sequenced in a study of blood T cells in healthy people across ages. The use of a sample-barcoded 5' primer and a J-beta primer mix characterized a second PCR of roughly 6 to 11 cycles. TCRdb itself ran the 5' RACE reads through MiXCR, one entry per CDR3 protein. This table holds about 620,000 distinct CDR3 sequences, under 25% found once. The specimen sequenced was blood. The receptor source for this set is a man between 65 and 85 years old in good health.

This clonotype was seen a handful of times. The V and J genes are TRBV27 and TRBJ1-3, with D unresolved. There are 13 residues in the CDR3. Germline values: CDR1 MNHEY, CDR2 SMNVEV (reference sequence). Trimming shortened V by 2 bases and J by 4 bases, and 6 bases separated the two germline ends. The DNA for the CDR3 is TGTGCCAGCAGTTTAACCAACGGAAACACCATATATTTT. Translated, it gives CASSLTNGNTIYF.

This clonotype was seen repeatedly, ten times or more. V is TRBV5-1 and J is TRBJ2-5, with unresolved D. Germline V gives CDR1 SGHRS, CDR2 YFSETQ. The V gene lost 0 bases and the J gene lost 2 bases, with 8 bases spanning the gap. The CDR3 sequence is 14 residues long. The CDR3 region has the DNA TGCGCCAGCAGCTTGGTTGGCAGACAAGAGACCCAGTACTTC. It specifies CASSLVGRQETQYF.

This clonotype has a count of ten or more. The chain links TRBV5-1 to TRBJ2-1; perhaps TRBD1 as D (6 bases). The germline CDR1 and CDR2 sequences are SGHRS and YFSETQ. V was trimmed by 6 bases and J by 5 bases, leaving 12 bases between them. CDR3 length: 13 residues. In DNA form, the CDR3 reads TGCGCCAGCAAACTGGACAGAAACAATGAGCAGTTCTTC. This codes for CASKLDRNNEQFF.

With respect to this clonotype: This may be a read error: a much more frequent sequence differs by one nucleotide. The rearrangement links TRBV16 to TRBJ1-1; D uncertain. CDR1 is KGHSY and CDR2 is FQNENV in the germline V gene. The CDR3 runs to 14 residues. Here the CDR3 reads CAGSQSPVNTEAFF. For the CDR3, the DNA is TGTGCCGGCAGCCAATCTCCCGTGAACACTGAAGCTTTCTTT.

This sequence joins TRBV20-1 and TRBJ2-7; TRBD2 agrees at 9 bases. Germline assignment: CDR1 DFQATT and CDR2 SNEGSKA (reference sequence). V dropped 0 bases and J dropped 3; count of bases not matched to a gene: 6. The CDR3 covers 15 residues. The CDR3 DNA reads as TGCAGTGCTAGAGATGTTCTAGCGGGACGCTACGAGCAGTACTTC. Protein sequence: CSARDVLAGRYEQYF.

This clonotype was detected a few times. V is TRBV7-9 and J is TRBJ2-5, with a possible D match to TRBD2 (6 bases). The end of the DNA fits TRBJ2-1 better, so the J call may be wrong. CDR1 and CDR2 from the germline V gene are SEHNR and FQNEAQ (reference sequence). This CDR3 region has 14 residues. The CDR3 region is CASSLEGGGDEQFF. The CDR3 DNA is TGTGCCAGCAGCTTAGAGGGAGGAGGGGATGAGCAGTTCTTC.

The rearrangement uses TRBV18 and TRBJ1-4, with D tentatively TRBD1 (5 bases). The germline V and J ends were trimmed by 0 bases and 10 bases, with 9 bases remaining between them. Germline V lookup: CDR1 KGHSH, CDR2 LQKENI. The CDR3 sequence is 13 residues long. The CDR3 nucleotides are TGTGCCAGCTCACCACCGCAGGGCGGAAAACTGTTTTTT. Encoded protein: CASSPPQGGKLFF.

The chain joins TRBV10-3 to TRBJ2-7, with 9 bases identical to TRBD1. Looked up from germline, CDR1 is ENHRY and CDR2 is SYGVKD. The CDR3 is 14 residues long. Trimming cost V 8 bases and J 4 bases; bases outside gene matches: 9. For the CDR3, the DNA is TGTGCCATCGGACAGGGGACGCGCCCGTACGAGCAGTACTTC. This translates into CAIGQGTRPYEQYF.